This T cell receptor (beta chain) was sequenced for a study of blood T cell repertoires in COVID-19. TCRdb's copy holds only in-frame clones and misses some; the assay was immunoSEQ multiplex PCR. The table shows 150,000 to 160,000 clones, with 83% occurring only once. The germline gives CDR1 SGDLS, CDR2 YYNGEE. The CDR3 is made up of 15 amino acids. V was clipped by 0 bases and J by 8 bases, with 17 bases between them. This chain links TRBV9 with TRBJ1-2; no clear D gene. Sequencing was performed on peripheral blood. The TCR originated in a woman aged 60 to 75 with COVID-19, enrolled during active disease. This CDR3 reads CASSVGHSGYQGYTF. In DNA form, the CDR3 reads TGTGCCAGCAGCGTAGGCCATTCGGGATATCAGGGCTACACCTTC.